This paragraph covers one TCR beta chain sequence. Its antigen is still unknown. Using RNA template, CDR3s of TCR alpha and beta were amplified with iRepertoire arm-PCR. For one-step reverse transcription and amplification, about 85-400 ng of tissue mRNA or PBMC total RNA was used. A single record per CDR3 protein comes from TCRdb applying MiXCR to the multiplex PCR reads. The sample shows about 89,000 distinct CDR3 sequences, around a quarter of them seen only once. This sample was taken from a study of glioma-infiltrating T cells. Study-level results: Non-neoplastic patients had below-expected tissue-blood divergence, while all gliomas exceeded expectation. Only very few CDR3 sequences appeared in both tissue and blood.

The TCR originated in a human donor with low-grade glioma or glioblastoma, undergoing nonglioma brain surgery, or in good health (not recorded which). Sequenced material: glioma tissue, nonneoplastic brain tissue, or PBMCs (not recorded which).

The CDR3 reads CASRQGAGELFF. CDR3 sequence (DNA): TGCGCCAGCAGACAGGGGGCTGGGGAGCTGTTTTTT. This chain connects TRBV5-1 to TRBJ2-2; 9 nucleotides agree with TRBD1. Germline values: CDR1 SGHRS, CDR2 YFSETQ. V shed 5 bases, J shed 8 bases, and the junction held 1 base outside the gene matches. The CDR3 contains 12 residues.